The clone carrying this T cell receptor beta chain was found many times. The sample originates from a study of blood T cells in healthy people across ages. For the second PCR, which ran for 7 to 11 cycles, a sample-barcoded 5' primer and a J-beta primer mix were used. MiXCR was run by TCRdb on the 5' RACE reads, yielding one entry per CDR3 protein. The table lists 800,000 or so distinct CDR3 sequences, 20% to 25% of them singletons. The germline V gene encodes CDR1 MGHDK and CDR2 SYGVNS. With 2 bases clipped from V and 4 bases from J, the junction kept 9 bases outside the gene matches. The CDR3 has 17 residues. A further study also used this sample, focusing on T cells of mothers and their children. That work states: Clones that were microchimeric and persistent were not detected among T cells.

This sequence was found in a boy younger than 18 in good health. Sequenced material: blood. The chain carries TRBV25-1 and TRBJ2-5; TRBD2 matches 11 bases. The CDR3 bases are TGTGCCAGCAGTGAAGGGTGGGGTCTAGCGGGAGGAGAGACCCAGTACTTC. Translation gives CASSEGWGLAGGETQYF.